The clone carrying this T cell receptor beta chain was counted a single time. Its antigen remains unknown. The source of the sample is a study of pediatric ulcerative colitis. Notes on the study in general: In rectum, acute severe colitis had expanded clones and less diversity.

The germline CDR1 and CDR2 sequences are SEHNR and FQNEAQ (reference sequence). V was clipped by 4 bases and J by 0 bases, with 10 bases between them. The CDR3 has 16 residues. Controls: normal colonoscopy findings, no IBD within the following year. Sequencing was at survey level. Assay: immunoSEQ multiplex PCR; the TCRdb copy retains only in-frame clones and omits some. The sample has tens of thousands of clones, about 89% seen once. The TCR sequence derives from a boy between 10 and 17 years old who was a control in a study of pediatric ulcerative colitis. The sample comprised blood. The chain joins TRBV7-9 to TRBJ2-6, with a weak D call TRBD2 (5 bases). The CDR3 loop is CASSSGRDSGANVLTF. In DNA, the CDR3 is TGTGCCAGCAGCTCAGGCCGGGACTCTGGGGCCAACGTCCTGACTTTC.